This entry lists 25 T cell receptor beta chains sequenced from one sample in a study of cytomegalovirus exposure and HLA in healthy donors. PCR employed 60 Vbeta and 13 Jbeta primers. Only in-frame clones appear in the TCRdb table, and some are missing; sequencing was by immunoSEQ multiplex PCR. Here the sample spans 210,000 or so clones, around four fifths being singletons. Sample: PBMCs. The receptors were sampled from an older woman in good health and CMV-seropositive.

The V and J genes are TRBV2 and TRBJ1-4; D unclear. Germline V lookup: CDR1 SNHLY, CDR2 FYNNEI. Trimming cost V 3 bases and J 5 bases, with 10 bases left between them. There are 14 residues in the CDR3. The chain's CDR3 is CASSERGVNEKLFF. The DNA for the CDR3 is TGTGCCAGCAGTGAGCGGGGTGTCAATGAAAAACTGTTTTTT. The full variable domain, in which reference TRBV2 and TRBJ1-4 provide the parts outside the CDR3, is EPEVTQTPSHQVTQMGQEVILRCVPISNHLYFYWYRQILGQKVEFLVSFYNNEISEKSEIFDDQFSVERPDGSNFTLKIRSTKLEDSAMYFCASSERGVNEKLFFGSGTQLSVL.

In this sample, this clone turned up once. The chain's CDR3 is CASNPDPGLEDEQYF. In DNA, the CDR3 is TGCGCCAGCAACCCTGATCCAGGTTTGGAAGACGAGCAGTACTTC. The V gene is TRBV5-1, the J gene TRBJ2-7; no reliable D call. From germline, CDR1 is SGHRS and CDR2 YFSETQ. With 6 bases removed from V and 5 bases from J, the gap between germline ends came to 21 bases. The CDR3 consists of 15 residues.

In its sample, this clone was seen a few times. The CDR3 nucleotides read TGTGCTAGTGGTTTGCCCCCGGACAGGGTCCAGCCCCAGCATTTT. The encoded protein is CASGLPPDRVQPQHF. The chain recombines TRBV12-5 with TRBJ1-5; 8 bases map to TRBD1. The junction had 7 bases not matched to a gene; V was cut back by 2 bases and J by 7 bases. CDR3 size: 15 residues. In germline, CDR1 is LGHNT, CDR2 FRNRAP.

CDR3 residues: CASTFDSPYGYTF. The CDR3 nucleotides read TGTGCCAGCACCTTCGACAGCCCCTATGGCTACACCTTC. The V call is TRBV2, the J call TRBJ1-2; D may be TRBD1 (5 bases). Trimming took 7 bases from V and 4 from J, leaving 13 bases between them. This CDR3 spans 13 amino acids. Germline assignment: CDR1 SNHLY and CDR2 FYNNEI.

Written as DNA, the CDR3 is TGTGCCAGCAGCGTAGGTGGAGGGGGGGGGACTGAAGCTTTCTTT. Amino acids: CASSVGGGGGTEAFF. The chain is built from TRBV9 and TRBJ1-1; D may be TRBD1 (6 bases). CDR1 and CDR2 (germline): SGDLS, YYNGEE. The CDR3 extends over 15 amino acids. The V end lost 0 bases, the J end lost 5 bases, and 14 bases lay between the germline ends. The full variable domain, with the rest looked up from reference TRBV9 and TRBJ1-1, is DSGVTQTPKHLITATGQRVTLRCSPRSGDLSVYWYQQSLDQGLQFLIQYYNGEERAKGNILERFSAQQFPDLHSELNLSSLELGDSALYFCASSVGGGGGTEAFFGQGTRLTVV.

The rearrangement joins TRBV19 to TRBJ2-2; TRBD1 might be the D (6 bases). Germline CDR1 and CDR2: LNHDA and SQIVND (reference sequence). Trimming pared 3 bases from V and 1 base from J, leaving 6 bases between. CDR3 length: 14 amino acids. For the CDR3, the DNA is TGTGCCAGTAGTATGACAGGGAACACCGGGGAGCTGTTTTTT. Amino acids: CASSMTGNTGELFF.

V usage is TRBV25-1 and J usage is TRBJ1-4, with D possibly TRBD1 on 5 matching bases. From germline, CDR1 is MGHDK and CDR2 SYGVNS. The CDR3 covers 14 residues. Trimming pared 2 bases from V and 8 bases from J, leaving 12 bases between. The CDR3 loop is CASSEPQGGEKLFF. The CDR3, as DNA: TGTGCCAGCAGTGAACCCCAGGGTGGCGAAAAACTGTTTTTT.

On this clone: A read error may produce the germline difference seen at one junction end. This chain uses TRBV11-2 with TRBJ2-5; 7 bases align to TRBD1. Germline V gene sequence: CDR1 SGHAT, CDR2 FQNNGV. CDR3 length: 11 amino acids. The CDR3 nucleotides read TGTGCCAGCAGCTTCGGGACAGCAGGGCACTTC. Protein: CASSFGTAGHF.

This clone appeared once. V and J are TRBV5-4 and TRBJ2-3, with D possibly matching TRBD1 (6 bases). Germline CDR1 reads SGHNT; CDR2 reads YYREEE (reference sequence). The V end lost 5 bases, the J end lost 1 base, and 11 bases lay between the germline ends. The CDR3 is 14 amino acids. The CDR3 reads CASSPHRGTDTQYF. For the CDR3, the DNA is TGTGCCAGCAGTCCTCACAGGGGCACAGATACGCAGTATTTT. Filled out from reference TRBV5-4 and TRBJ2-3, the complete variable domain reads ETGVTQSPTHLIKTRGQQVTLRCSSQSGHNTVSWYQQALGQGPQFIFQYYREEENGRGNFPPRFSGLQFPNYSSELNVNALELDDSALYLCASSPHRGTDTQYFGPGTRLTVL.

The chain couples TRBV5-4 to TRBJ2-1, with 7 bases identical to TRBD2. CDR1 and CDR2 from the germline V gene are SGHNT and YYREEE (reference sequence). Trimming removed 4 bases from V and 5 bases from J; junction bases left unmatched: 9. This CDR3 has 15 residues. Written as DNA, the CDR3 is TGTGCCAGCAGCCCGCTGGGGGGGGTTGACAATGAGCAGTTCTTC. This encodes CASSPLGGVDNEQFF.

The rearrangement uses TRBV5-1 and TRBJ2-1, with 13 nucleotides matching TRBD2. V shed 4 bases, J shed 7 bases, and the junction held 11 bases outside the gene matches. CDR3 length: 17 residues. Germline CDR1 SGHRS, CDR2 YFSETQ. CDR3 residues: CASSLRTSGSPVNEQFF. The CDR3 DNA reads as TGCGCCAGCAGCCTCCGGACTAGCGGGAGTCCGGTAAATGAGCAGTTCTTC.

This sequence joins TRBV5-4 and TRBJ1-3; D is unclear. The CDR3 loop spans 13 amino acids. Trimming left V 5 bases short and J 3 bases short, with 9 bases between. Germline V gene data show CDR1 as SGHNT and CDR2 as YYREEE (reference sequence). Here the CDR3 reads CASREFSGNTIYF. The CDR3 nucleotides are TGTGCCAGCAGGGAGTTCAGTGGAAACACCATATATTTT.

The chain has TRBV9 and TRBJ2-1; 7 positions agree with TRBD2. This CDR3 has 15 residues. The junction had 4 bases not matched to a gene; V was cut back by 4 bases and J by 0 bases. The V gene's germline CDR1 is SGDLS and CDR2 YYNGEE. CDR3 sequence reads: CASSPRGVSYNEQFF. In DNA form, the CDR3 reads TGTGCCAGCAGCCCCCGGGGGGTCTCCTACAATGAGCAGTTCTTC.

This chain links TRBV6-5 with TRBJ1-4, with a weak D call TRBD1 (5 bases). The V gene lost 4 bases and the J gene lost 7 bases, with 13 bases spanning the gap. Germline lookup yields CDR1 MNHEY and CDR2 SVGAGI. The CDR3 spans 14 residues. CDR3 loop: CASSWGREGEKLFF. The DNA for the CDR3 is TGTGCCAGCAGTTGGGGCAGGGAGGGTGAAAAACTGTTTTTT.

This sequence joins TRBV19 and TRBJ2-7; a weak D match, TRBD1 (5 bases). This CDR3 has 17 amino acids. The V gene's germline CDR1 is LNHDA and CDR2 SQIVND (reference sequence). V dropped 3 bases and J dropped 3 bases, with 21 bases sitting between them. The CDR3 region is CASSISSPLDNIYEQYF. The CDR3 DNA sequence: TGTGCCAGTAGTATCAGTTCTCCGTTGGACAACATCTACGAGCAGTACTTC. The whole variable domain, filled in from reference TRBV19 and TRBJ2-7, reads DGGITQSPKYLFRKEGQNVTLSCEQNLNHDAMYWYRQDPGQGLRLIYYSQIVNDFQKGDIAEGYSVSREKKESFPLTVTSAQKNPTAFYLCASSISSPLDNIYEQYFGPGTRLTVT.

V usage is TRBV29-1 and J usage is TRBJ2-5, with TRBD2 as a possible D gene (5 bases). Germline-derived CDR1 and CDR2 are SQVTM and ANQGSEA. The CDR3 runs 14 residues. The V end was cut by 6 bases, the J end by 2 bases, with 16 bases between. The CDR3 sequence is CSVLIRTGQETQYF. The DNA for the CDR3 is TGCAGCGTCCTTATAAGGACTGGGCAAGAGACCCAGTACTTC.

The chain couples TRBV4-3 to TRBJ2-1, with D perhaps matching TRBD1 (6 bases). Germline CDR1 and CDR2: LGHNA and YSLEER. V lost 4 bases and J 4 bases, leaving 14 bases between the germline ends. The CDR3 length is 15 residues. CDR3 residues: CASSPTGTPYNEQFF. Written as DNA, the CDR3 is TGCGCCAGCAGCCCTACCGGGACACCTTACAATGAGCAGTTCTTC.

This clone occurred a few times. The chain links TRBV14 to TRBJ2-5; tentatively, D is TRBD2 (5 bases). The CDR3 has 14 residues. The germline V gene encodes CDR1 SGHDN and CDR2 FVKESK. Trimming cost V 4 bases and J 5 bases, with 14 bases left between them. CDR3 protein: CASSLLTSTETQYF. The CDR3 DNA sequence: TGTGCCAGCAGCCTCCTCACTAGTACTGAGACCCAGTACTTC.

In this sample, this clone turned up a few times. V gene TRBV4-3 combines with J gene TRBJ1-4; tentatively, D is TRBD1 (5 bases). This CDR3 contains 13 residues. Germline CDR1 and CDR2: LGHNA and YSLEER. V was trimmed by 11 bases and J by 3 bases, leaving 13 bases between them. CDR3 nucleotide sequence: TGCGCCGCGGCGGCAGGGCCTAATGAAAAACTGTTTTTT. It translates to CAAAAGPNEKLFF.

In this sample, this clone turned up a few times. This chain connects TRBV27 to TRBJ1-1, with 9 bases matching TRBD1. From germline, CDR1 is MNHEY and CDR2 SMNVEV (reference sequence). V lost 10 bases and J lost 6; bases outside the gene matches: 9. CDR3 length equals 13 residues. Here the CDR3 DNA reads TGTGCCACCTTTAGGGACAGGGACTCTGAAGCTTTCTTT. Its translation: CATFRDRDSEAFF.

This sequence joins TRBV5-3 and TRBJ2-7, with 9 bases lining up with TRBD2. TRBV5-3 counts as an open reading frame of uncertain function. Trimming took 4 bases from V and 6 from J; bases not matched to a gene: 11. CDR3 length: 15 amino acids. The CDR3 protein is CARSPRGRALFEQYF. CDR3 bases: TGTGCCAGAAGCCCGCGCGGGAGGGCCCTGTTCGAGCAGTACTTC.

This chain connects TRBV12-5 to TRBJ1-1, with 8 positions matching TRBD1. The CDR3 has 12 residues. Per the germline V gene, CDR1 is LGHNT and CDR2 is FRNRAP. With V trimmed by 5 bases and J by 10 bases, 6 bases remained unmatched. The CDR3 region is CASGRRDRRAFF. CDR3 in DNA: TGTGCTAGTGGTCGACGGGACAGGAGAGCTTTCTTT.

With regard to this clone: The same CDR3 is also encoded by other DNA sequences in this sample. In DNA, the CDR3 is TGTGCCTGGAGTCGACAGGGAAACACTGAAGCTTTCTTT. Its translation is CAWSRQGNTEAFF. The chain recombines TRBV30 with TRBJ1-1; the match to TRBD1 covers 7 bases. Germline trimming cut 2 bases from V and 2 bases from J; bases unmatched to any gene: 2. The germline V gene has CDR1 GTSNPN and CDR2 SVGIG (reference sequence). The CDR3 has 13 amino acids.

The chain uses TRBV9 and TRBJ1-1, with TRBD1 as a possible D gene (6 bases). V was shortened by 6 bases and J by 3 bases, with 18 bases between the two germline ends. Germline-derived CDR1 and CDR2 are SGDLS and YYNGEE. The CDR3 totals 15 residues. CDR3 amino acids: CASTPMQGRDTEAFF. In DNA, the CDR3 is TGTGCCAGCACTCCGATGCAGGGGAGGGACACTGAAGCTTTCTTT.

The V and J genes are TRBV6-6 and TRBJ2-1; 10 bases line up with TRBD2. The CDR3 loop spans 15 amino acids. In germline, CDR1 is MNHNY, CDR2 SVGAGI (reference sequence). V shed 6 bases and J 7 bases; nucleotides not matched to a gene: 9. The DNA for the CDR3 is TGTGCCAGCAGGGACCTAGCGGGGGTCCCAAATGAGCAGTTCTTC. It specifies CASRDLAGVPNEQFF.